This entry lists 20 T cell receptor beta chains sequenced from one sample in a study of T cell responses to AZD1222 COVID-19 vaccine. Using immunoSEQ multiplex PCR, the repertoire was profiled, and TCRdb retains in-frame clones only, with some absent. This repertoire shows more than 85,000 clones, roughly 92% found once; its top ten account for around 2.5%. The starting material was peripheral blood, obtained 28 days after the second AZD1222 dose. The receptors stem from an adult who received the AZD1222 COVID-19 vaccine.

The rearrangement joins TRBV9 to TRBJ2-5; TRBD2 matches at 8 bases. Per germline, CDR1 SGDLS and CDR2 YYNGEE. With 4 bases clipped from V and 5 bases from J, the junction kept 10 bases outside the gene matches. This CDR3 has 15 amino acids. CDR3 sequence: CASSPPGGAVETQYF. Here the CDR3 DNA reads TGTGCCAGCAGCCCCCCGGGGGGGGCGGTGGAGACCCAGTACTTC.

This chain links TRBV3-1 (or the pseudogene TRBV3-2) with TRBJ1-5, with 10 nucleotides matching TRBD1. The trim removed 4 bases at V and 11 bases at J, leaving 26 bases unmatched. Germline assignment: CDR1 LGHDT and CDR2 YNNKEL (reference sequence). This CDR3 has 20 amino acids. The CDR3 loop reads CASSPPTLTGGLPYSDAQHF. The DNA for the CDR3 is TGTGCCAGCAGCCCTCCTACCCTGACAGGGGGCCTCCCCTATTCTGACGCCCAGCATTTT.

V is TRBV7-6 and J is TRBJ1-6; D is perhaps TRBD1 (6 bases). The CDR3 runs 16 residues. Trimming took 3 bases from V and 15 from J, leaving 24 bases between them. In germline, CDR1 is SGHVS, CDR2 FNYEAQ. The CDR3 sequence is CASSLRGGQLRDHLHF. The CDR3 bases are TGTGCCAGCAGCTTGCGGGGAGGACAGTTAAGAGACCACCTCCACTTT. Combining the CDR3 with reference TRBV7-6 and TRBJ1-6 gives the whole variable domain GAGVSQSPRYKVTKRGQDVALRCDPISGHVSLYWYRQALGQGPEFLTYFNYEAQQDKSGLPNDRFSAERPEGSISTLTIQRTEQRDSAMYRCASSLRGGQLRDHLHFGNGTRLTVT.

The rearrangement uses TRBV6-5 and TRBJ1-4; D possibly corresponds to TRBD1 (5 bases). Germline V gene data show CDR1 as MNHEY and CDR2 as SVGAGI. V dropped 8 bases and J dropped 7 bases, with 11 bases sitting between them. CDR3 size: 12 residues. The CDR3 region has the DNA TGTGCCAGCGGGGGAAGGGGTGAAAAACTGTTTTTT. It is translated as CASGGRGEKLFF.

This chain joins TRBV5-1 and TRBJ2-2; 7 bases map to TRBD2. Germline lookup yields CDR1 SGHRS and CDR2 YFSETQ. There are 14 residues in the CDR3. With 5 bases clipped from V and 1 base from J, the junction kept 2 bases outside the gene matches. CDR3 DNA: TGCGCCAGCAGTCTAGCGGTGAACACCGGGGAGCTGTTTTTT. It translates to CASSLAVNTGELFF. Full variable domain (rest looked up from reference TRBV5-1 and TRBJ2-2): KAGVTQTPRYLIKTRGQQVTLSCSPISGHRSVSWYQQTPGQGLQFLFEYFSETQRNKGNFPGRFSGRQFSNSRSEMNVSTLELGDSALYLCASSLAVNTGELFFGEGSRLTVL.

This chain connects TRBV7-9 to TRBJ1-5, with D perhaps matching TRBD1 (5 bases). The CDR3 is 16 amino acids. The germline gives CDR1 SEHNR, CDR2 FQNEAQ (reference sequence). V lost 1 base, J lost 4 bases, and 14 bases lay in between. The CDR3 protein is CASSLDRDGWNQPQHF. For the CDR3, the DNA is TGTGCCAGCAGCTTAGACCGGGACGGTTGGAATCAGCCCCAGCATTTT.

This rearrangement joins TRBV4-1 to TRBJ1-4; maybe TRBD1 (5 bases). The germline V gene encodes CDR1 MGHRA and CDR2 YSYEKL. Trimming took 6 bases from V and 1 from J, leaving 15 bases between them. CDR3 length: 16 residues. CDR3 sequence reads: CASSRDGAVTNEKLFF. The CDR3 DNA reads TGCGCCAGCAGTCGAGACGGGGCGGTAACTAATGAAAAACTGTTTTTT.

The V call is TRBV6-2 or TRBV6-3, the J call TRBJ2-7, with 12 bases identical to TRBD2. Germline V CDR1 and CDR2: MNHEY, SVGEGT. The CDR3 extends over 15 amino acids. J was trimmed by 3 bases and V by 6 bases; bases with no gene match: 6. CDR3: CASSERTSGIYEQYF. The CDR3 nucleotides are TGTGCCAGCAGCGAGAGGACTAGCGGGATCTACGAGCAGTACTTC.

The chain recombines TRBV4-2 with TRBJ1-5, with TRBD1 identical over 10 bases. This CDR3 contains 16 residues. V was clipped by 0 bases and J by 6 bases; unmatched bases: 5. The germline V gene has CDR1 LGHNA and CDR2 YNFKEQ. CDR3 bases: TGTGCCAGCAGCCAAGAAGGGACAGGGGAGTCTCAGCCCCAGCATTTT. Its translation is CASSQEGTGESQPQHF.

This rearrangement joins TRBV12-3 or TRBV12-4 to TRBJ1-4, with a weak D call TRBD1 (6 bases). The ends were cut back, 5 bases at V and 11 bases at J, with 15 bases in the middle. The CDR3 has 13 amino acids. CDR3 in DNA: TGTGCCAGCAGTCCTAACAGGGAACGGAAACTGTTTTTT. Its translation is CASSPNRERKLFF.

In this sample, this clone turned up a few times. The J gene is TRBJ1-5, the V gene TRBV7-6; 12 bases match TRBD1. J was trimmed by 3 bases and V by 8 bases; bases with no gene match: 5. There are 15 residues in the CDR3. CDR1 is SGHVS, CDR2 FNYEAQ, per germline. The CDR3 region is CASPGTGGHNQPQHF. The CDR3 DNA reads TGTGCCAGCCCGGGGACAGGGGGCCACAATCAGCCCCAGCATTTT.

Only one count was recorded for this clone. At one boundary the junction diverges from the germline segment, which might be a read error. The chain employs TRBV7-7 and TRBJ1-4; TRBD1 is a possible D gene (5 bases). The CDR3 extends over 15 amino acids. Germline values: CDR1 SSHAT, CDR2 FNYEAQ (reference sequence). CDR3 coding DNA: TGTGCTAGCAGCTTAGCGGGGGGGGCTAATGAAAAACTGTTTTTT. Translation: CASSLAGGANEKLFF.

The CDR3 DNA is TGTGCCAGCAGTTTAGAGGTAAACACTGAAGCTTTCTTT. It specifies CASSLEVNTEAFF. The chain joins TRBV12-3 or TRBV12-4 to TRBJ1-1; no definite D call. The CDR3 is made up of 13 amino acids. Trimming removed 1 base from V and 2 bases from J, with 5 bases in between.

The rearrangement links TRBV10-3 to TRBJ2-2, with a tentative D call TRBD2 (5 bases). Germline CDR1 reads ENHRY; CDR2 reads SYGVKD. V was clipped by 4 bases and J by 2 bases, with 11 bases between them. This CDR3 has 15 residues. This chain's CDR3 is CAISGTAINTGELFF. CDR3 nucleotides: TGTGCCATCAGTGGGACTGCAATTAACACCGGGGAGCTGTTTTTT.

The rearrangement uses TRBV5-4 and TRBJ1-3; 9 bases map to TRBD1. Germline values: CDR1 SGHNT, CDR2 YYREEE (reference sequence). The CDR3 contains 17 residues. V shed 0 bases, J shed 0 bases, and the junction held 4 bases outside the gene matches. CDR3 region: CASSLGGQGSSGNTIYF. CDR3 DNA sequence: TGTGCCAGCAGCTTGGGGGGACAGGGCTCCTCTGGAAACACCATATATTTT.

V and J are TRBV19 and TRBJ2-1; 9 nucleotides line up with TRBD1. The V gene's germline CDR1 is LNHDA and CDR2 SQIVND (reference sequence). Germline trimming cut 5 bases from V and 12 bases from J; bases unmatched to any gene: 2. This CDR3 comprises 11 residues. The CDR3 loop reads CASSDRGLQFF. The CDR3 DNA reads TGTGCCAGTAGTGACAGGGGGTTGCAGTTCTTC.

V usage is TRBV5-1 and J usage is TRBJ1-4, with TRBD1 as a possible D gene (5 bases). Germline lookup yields CDR1 SGHRS and CDR2 YFSETQ. V was clipped by 4 bases and J by 7 bases, with 14 bases between them. The CDR3 is 14 amino acids. CDR3 region: CASSGGGQVEKLFF. The CDR3 DNA reads TGCGCCAGCAGCGGGGGTGGACAAGTTGAAAAACTGTTTTTT.

The chain links TRBV7-9 to TRBJ2-7; no reliable D call. This CDR3 spans 13 amino acids. The germline CDR1 and CDR2 sequences are SEHNR and FQNEAQ (reference sequence). With 2 bases removed from V and 3 bases from J, the gap between germline ends came to 8 bases. DNA for the CDR3: TGTGCCAGCAGCTTATCAGTAAACTACGAGCAGTACTTC. It specifies CASSLSVNYEQYF.

The chain employs TRBV3-1 (or the pseudogene TRBV3-2) and TRBJ2-5, with 8 bases that match TRBD2. The CDR3 totals 14 residues. CDR1 and CDR2 (germline): LGHDT, YNNKEL (reference sequence). V was pared by 1 base and J by 6 bases, with 4 bases of the junction left unmatched. The CDR3 nucleotides are TGTGCCAGCAGCCAAGTAGCGGGGTCCCAGACCCAGTACTTC. Translation: CASSQVAGSQTQYF.

The chain is built from TRBV7-2 and TRBJ1-2; D remains unclear. V was cut by 3 bases and J by 5 bases, with 7 bases left in between. Germline loops: CDR1 SGHTA, CDR2 FQGNSA. This CDR3 is built from 12 residues. CDR3 loop: CASSFLGYGYTF. The CDR3 bases are TGTGCCAGCAGCTTTTTGGGTTATGGCTACACCTTC.